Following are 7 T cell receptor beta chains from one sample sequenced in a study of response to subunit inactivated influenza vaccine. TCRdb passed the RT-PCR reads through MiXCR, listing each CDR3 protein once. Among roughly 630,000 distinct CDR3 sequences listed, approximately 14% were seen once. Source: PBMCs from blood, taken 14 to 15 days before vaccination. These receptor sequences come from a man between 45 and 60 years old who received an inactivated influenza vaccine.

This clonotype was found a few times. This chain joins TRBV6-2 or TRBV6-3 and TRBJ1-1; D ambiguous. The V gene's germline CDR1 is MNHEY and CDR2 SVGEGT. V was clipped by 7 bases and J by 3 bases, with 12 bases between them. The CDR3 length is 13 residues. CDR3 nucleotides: TGTGCCAGCAAGGAATTCCGGGACACTGAAGCTTTCTTT. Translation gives CASKEFRDTEAFF.

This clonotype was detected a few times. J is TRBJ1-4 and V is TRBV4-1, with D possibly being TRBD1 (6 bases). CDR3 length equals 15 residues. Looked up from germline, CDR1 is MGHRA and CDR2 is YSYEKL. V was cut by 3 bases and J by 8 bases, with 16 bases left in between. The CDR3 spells CASSHTGTGTEKLFF. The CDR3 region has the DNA TGCGCCAGCAGCCACACCGGGACCGGGACAGAAAAACTGTTTTTT.

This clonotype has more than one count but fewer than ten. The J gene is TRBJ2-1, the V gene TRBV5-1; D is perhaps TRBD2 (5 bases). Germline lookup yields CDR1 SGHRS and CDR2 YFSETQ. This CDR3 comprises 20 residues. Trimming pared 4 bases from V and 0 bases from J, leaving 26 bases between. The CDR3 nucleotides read TGCGCCAGCAGCCCTACTAGGGATCCTCATCCACTTAGCTCCTACAATGAGCAGTTCTTC. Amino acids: CASSPTRDPHPLSSYNEQFF.

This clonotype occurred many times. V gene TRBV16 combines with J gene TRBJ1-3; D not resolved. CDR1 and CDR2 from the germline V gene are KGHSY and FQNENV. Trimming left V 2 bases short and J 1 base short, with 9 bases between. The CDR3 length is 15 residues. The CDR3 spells CASSQMGTSGNTIYF. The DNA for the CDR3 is TGTGCCAGCAGCCAAATGGGAACTTCTGGAAACACCATATATTTT.

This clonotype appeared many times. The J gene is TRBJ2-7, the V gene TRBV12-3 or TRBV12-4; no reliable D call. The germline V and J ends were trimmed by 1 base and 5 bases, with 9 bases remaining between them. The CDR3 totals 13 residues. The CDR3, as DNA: TGTGCCAGCAGTTTAGGAGAAAACAACGAGCAGTACTTC. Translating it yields CASSLGENNEQYF.

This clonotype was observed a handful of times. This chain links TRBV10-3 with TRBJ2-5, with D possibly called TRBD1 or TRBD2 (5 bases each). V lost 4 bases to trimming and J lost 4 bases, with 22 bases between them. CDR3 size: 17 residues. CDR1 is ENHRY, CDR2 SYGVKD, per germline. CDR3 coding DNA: TGTGCCATCAGTGGATCAGGAGACGGGGCAATCTTAGAGACCCAGTACTTC. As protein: CAISGSGDGAILETQYF.

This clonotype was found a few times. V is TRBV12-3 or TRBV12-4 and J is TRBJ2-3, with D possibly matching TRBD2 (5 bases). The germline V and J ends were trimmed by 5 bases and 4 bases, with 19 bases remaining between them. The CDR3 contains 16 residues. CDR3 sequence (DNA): TGTGCCAGCAGTCGTGAGGTTCTCCCCGGGGCAGATACGCAGTATTTT. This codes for CASSREVLPGADTQYF.